These 25 T cell receptor beta chains share one sample of origin, sequenced in a study of blood T cells in healthy people across ages. PCR was performed a second time for roughly 7 to 12 cycles using a sample-barcoded 5' primer and a J-beta primer mix. TCRdb redid the calling of the 5' RACE reads with MiXCR, one entry per CDR3 protein. The top ten hold roughly 8.2% of the sample, which has about 1.7 million distinct CDR3 sequences, 28% seen once. Material for sequencing was blood. The receptors stem from a woman in her 30s in good health.

Only a few counts were recorded for this clonotype. This rearrangement joins TRBV12-3 or TRBV12-4 to TRBJ1-5, with unresolved D. There are 16 residues in the CDR3. Trimming pared 5 bases from V and 1 base from J, leaving 15 bases between. CDR3 protein: CASSPTTRASNQPQHF. CDR3 sequence (DNA): TGTGCCAGCAGTCCCACGACACGGGCCAGCAATCAGCCCCAGCATTTT.

This chain uses TRBV20-1 with TRBJ2-1, with 8 positions matching TRBD2. Germline-derived CDR1 and CDR2 are DFQATT and SNEGSKA (reference sequence). The CDR3 has 15 amino acids. The V gene end was trimmed by 3 bases and the J gene end by 0 bases; junction bases not matched to a gene: 4. This CDR3 reads CSARALAGSYNEQFF. CDR3 nucleotides: TGCAGTGCTAGGGCTCTAGCGGGCTCCTACAATGAGCAGTTCTTC.

J is TRBJ2-5 and V is TRBV7-2, with D unresolved. Germline V lookup: CDR1 SGHTA, CDR2 FQGNSA. The CDR3 contains 14 residues. With 1 base removed from V and 7 bases from J, the gap between germline ends came to 13 bases. The CDR3 DNA reads as TGTGCCAGCAGCTTAGGATCTGGGCTAAGGACCCAGTACTTC. It encodes CASSLGSGLRTQYF.

This clonotype came up once. Being one base from a much bigger clone, this may be a read error. This chain uses TRBV6-6 with TRBJ2-1; 10 bases align to TRBD2. Losses at the gene ends were 10 bases for V and 5 bases for J; bases not matched to a gene: 11. Germline V gene data show CDR1 as MNHNY and CDR2 as SVGAGI (reference sequence). The CDR3 contains 15 residues. As DNA, the CDR3 is TGTGCCATCTTTAGCGGGAGGTTCTTGGACAATGAGCAGTTCTTC. This codes for CAIFSGRFLDNEQFF.

This clonotype showed up just a few times. The J gene is TRBJ2-1, the V gene TRBV5-6, with D possibly TRBD2 on 6 matching bases. This CDR3 contains 18 residues. Germline V gene data show CDR1 as SGHDT and CDR2 as YYEEEE. The germline V and J ends were trimmed by 3 bases and 4 bases, with 23 bases remaining between them. This CDR3 is CASSSLQLTGGVYNEQFF. The CDR3 DNA reads as TGTGCCAGCAGCTCCCTCCAGCTGACTGGAGGGGTGTACAATGAGCAGTTCTTC.

This chain uses TRBV6-2 or TRBV6-3 with TRBJ1-5, with D possibly being TRBD1 (6 bases). Trimming shortened V by 4 bases and J by 3 bases, and 13 bases separated the two germline ends. The germline V gene encodes CDR1 MNHEY and CDR2 SVGEGT. The CDR3 has 15 amino acids. CDR3: CASSSRGQTNQPQHF. The CDR3, as DNA: TGTGCCAGCAGTTCGAGAGGACAGACCAATCAGCCCCAGCATTTT.

This sequence joins TRBV30 and TRBJ2-5, with D maybe TRBD2 (5 bases). The last part of the DNA fits TRBJ2-1 better; the J call may be wrong. The germline CDR1 and CDR2 sequences are GTSNPN and SVGIG (reference sequence). The CDR3 extends over 12 amino acids. The CDR3 reads CAWLTGKETQFF. The CDR3 bases are TGTGCCTGGCTGACCGGGAAAGAGACCCAGTTCTTC.

CDR3 sequence: CASSVRGDTKNIQYF. The CDR3 DNA sequence: TGTGCCAGCAGTGTAAGGGGGGACACCAAAAACATTCAGTACTTC. V is TRBV6-1 and J is TRBJ2-4, with D perhaps matching TRBD1 or TRBD2 (6 bases each). Trimming pared 4 bases from V and 2 bases from J, leaving 12 bases between. Germline assignment: CDR1 MNHNS and CDR2 SASEGT. CDR3 length equals 15 residues.

This clonotype was seen only a few times. This sequence joins TRBV7-9 and TRBJ2-1; 8 positions agree with TRBD2. Germline CDR1 SEHNR, CDR2 FQNEAQ (reference sequence). The trim removed 7 bases at V and 9 bases at J, leaving 8 bases unmatched. This CDR3 spans 13 amino acids. CDR3 sequence (DNA): TGTGCCAGCACTCCCCCGGCGGGGGGTGAGCAGTTCTTC. Translated: CASTPPAGGEQFF.

J is TRBJ2-3 and V is TRBV12-3 or TRBV12-4; the match to TRBD2 covers 11 bases. The junction had 3 bases not matched to a gene; V was cut back by 5 bases and J by 5 bases. This CDR3 contains 14 residues. The CDR3 loop is CASSDSGRGDTQYF. The CDR3 DNA reads as TGTGCCAGCAGTGATAGCGGGAGGGGAGATACGCAGTATTTT.

This sequence joins TRBV4-1 and TRBJ1-4; no clear D gene. The length of the CDR3 is 15 residues. The V end lost 3 bases, the J end lost 5 bases, and 13 bases lay between the germline ends. Germline CDR1 reads MGHRA; CDR2 reads YSYEKL. The CDR3 protein is CASSQEDNSNEKLFF. The CDR3 nucleotides read TGCGCCAGCAGCCAGGAAGACAATTCCAATGAAAAACTGTTTTTT.

This clonotype occurred a few times. This clone may be a read error of a much larger clone one base away. The chain carries TRBV29-1 and TRBJ1-1, with D unclear. Germline V gene data show CDR1 as SQVTM and CDR2 as ANQGSEA. The CDR3 has 11 amino acids. Trimming removed 4 bases from V and 4 bases from J, with 7 bases in between. In nucleotides, the CDR3 is TGCAGCGTTGGGGCGAGCACTGAAGCTTTCTTT. Its translation: CSVGASTEAFF.

This clonotype was seen repeatedly, ten times or more. V usage is TRBV14 and J usage is TRBJ2-7, with a possible D match to TRBD2 (5 bases). The CDR3 runs to 14 residues. Between the trimmed V and J ends, which lost 0 bases and 7 bases, there was a span of 13 bases. Germline assignment: CDR1 SGHDN and CDR2 FVKESK. The CDR3 DNA is TGTGCCAGCAGCCAAGATCGGGGTACGGGGGAGCAGTACTTC. Amino acid sequence: CASSQDRGTGEQYF. Full variable domain (rest looked up from reference TRBV14 and TRBJ2-7): EAGVTQFPSHSVIEKGQTVTLRCDPISGHDNLYWYRRVMGKEIKFLLHFVKESKQDESGMPNNRFLAERTGGTYSTLKVQPAELEDSGVYFCASSQDRGTGEQYFGPGTRLTVT.

This chain links TRBV29-1 with TRBJ2-4; D possibly corresponds to TRBD1 (6 bases). V shed 4 bases and J shed 13 bases, with 20 bases lying between them. This CDR3 has 13 amino acids. Germline V CDR1 and CDR2: SQVTM, ANQGSEA. CDR3 in DNA: TGCAGCGTTGTCCCAGGGGTCCACAATGAGCAGTACTTC. It codes for CSVVPGVHNEQYF.

V is TRBV7-3 and J is TRBJ1-5; D perhaps matches TRBD1 (6 bases). The length of the CDR3 is 15 residues. Trimming shortened V by 4 bases and J by 1 base, and 11 bases separated the two germline ends. Germline CDR1 reads SGHTA; CDR2 reads FQGTGA. CDR3 nucleotide sequence: TGTGCCAGCAGCTCAGGGGAACGGAGCAATCAGCCCCAGCATTTT. It is translated as CASSSGERSNQPQHF.

The chain combines TRBV9 with TRBJ2-7; D possibly corresponds to TRBD2 (5 bases). Germline V gene lookup returns CDR1 SGDLS and CDR2 YYNGEE. V gave up 3 bases and J gave up 5 bases, with 12 bases separating them. CDR3 length: 13 residues. CDR3 region: CASSGGETDEQYF. The CDR3 DNA sequence: TGTGCCAGCAGCGGTGGGGAGACGGACGAGCAGTACTTC. The complete variable domain, with remaining parts taken from reference TRBV9 and TRBJ2-7, reads DSGVTQTPKHLITATGQRVTLRCSPRSGDLSVYWYQQSLDQGLQFLIQYYNGEERAKGNILERFSAQQFPDLHSELNLSSLELGDSALYFCASSGGETDEQYFGPGTRLTVT.

This chain joins TRBV10-2 and TRBJ2-2, with D perhaps TRBD1 or TRBD2 (6 bases each). This CDR3 spans 15 amino acids. Germline CDR1 reads WSHSY; CDR2 reads SAAADI. V shed 4 bases and J shed 0 bases, with 9 bases lying between them. CDR3 sequence (DNA): TGCGCCAGCAGTGCGGGGGCCGCGAACACCGGGGAGCTGTTTTTT. Translation: CASSAGAANTGELFF.

The table lists this clonotype with a few counts. A much larger clone differs by one base, so this may be a read error. The chain uses TRBV29-1 and TRBJ2-3; the D is unclear. Germline V gives CDR1 SQVTM, CDR2 ANQGSEA. This CDR3 region has 12 residues. The CDR3 is CRVPASTDTQYF. The CDR3 bases are TGCAGAGTCCCAGCTAGCACAGATACGCAGTATTTT.

This sequence joins TRBV5-5 and TRBJ1-2, with D perhaps matching TRBD1 (5 bases). This CDR3 comprises 13 residues. The V end was cut by 2 bases, the J end by 4 bases, with 9 bases between. In germline, CDR1 is SGHKS, CDR2 YYEKEE (reference sequence). CDR3 region: CASSLGHAYGYTF. CDR3 nucleotides: TGTGCCAGCAGCTTAGGACACGCCTATGGCTACACCTTC.

This chain joins TRBV29-1 and TRBJ2-2, with D uncertain. The CDR3 has 11 residues. CDR1 SQVTM and CDR2 ANQGSEA come from the germline V gene. Deletions cut 2 bases from V and 5 bases from J, with 3 bases between. The CDR3, as DNA: TGCAGCGTTGAACTAACCGGGGAGCTGTTTTTT. This encodes CSVELTGELFF.

The chain has TRBV18 and TRBJ2-1; D call uncertain. Germline-derived CDR1 and CDR2 are KGHSH and LQKENI. V lost 1 base to trimming and J lost 5 bases, with 9 bases between them. The CDR3 runs 14 residues. Written as DNA, the CDR3 is TGTGCCAGCTCACCACAGGCGACCAACAATGAGCAGTTCTTC. Protein: CASSPQATNNEQFF. Looking up the rest from reference TRBV18 and TRBJ2-1 gives the full variable domain: NAGVMQNPRHLVRRRGQEARLRCSPMKGHSHVYWYRQLPEEGLKFMVYLQKENIIDESGMPKERFSAEFPKEGPSILRIQQVVRGDSAAYFCASSPQATNNEQFFGPGTRLTVL.

About this clonotype itself: One end of the junction is discordant with germline, which a read error may explain. V and J are TRBV7-7 and TRBJ2-3; D is undetermined. In germline, CDR1 is SSHAT, CDR2 FNYEAQ (reference sequence). The CDR3 has 16 amino acids. CDR3: CASSLCRPKRGDTQYF. CDR3 DNA sequence: TGTGCTAGCAGCTTATGCCGGCCTAAACGCGGCGATACGCAGTATTTT.

This clonotype was seen repeatedly, ten times or more. The chain carries TRBV20-1 and TRBJ1-2; the D is unclear. CDR1 and CDR2 (germline): DFQATT, SNEGSKA (reference sequence). The CDR3 loop spans 15 amino acids. Trimming took off 0 bases at V and 2 bases at J, with 13 bases between the two ends. As DNA, the CDR3 is TGCAGTGCTAGAGATCGGGTTAGCGGAAACTATGGCTACACCTTC. Protein: CSARDRVSGNYGYTF.

The chain joins TRBV29-1 to TRBJ2-7; tentatively, D is TRBD1 (6 bases). Germline V gene lookup returns CDR1 SQVTM and CDR2 ANQGSEA. This CDR3 has 15 residues. V lost 2 bases and J lost 0, with 14 bases in between. CDR3 sequence (DNA): TGCAGCGTTGAATCCGGCAGGGGCCTCTCCTACGAGCAGTACTTC. Its protein product is CSVESGRGLSYEQYF.

This clonotype has a count of ten or more. This CDR3 reads CASSLEISQETQYF. CDR3 DNA: TGTGCCAGCAGCTTGGAGATCAGTCAAGAGACCCAGTACTTC. The chain joins TRBV5-5 to TRBJ2-5; D gene ambiguous. V was pared by 0 bases and J by 2 bases, with 8 bases between. This CDR3 has 14 residues. Looked up from germline, CDR1 is SGHKS and CDR2 is YYEKEE (reference sequence).